The 30 T cell receptor beta chains below come from one sample, sequenced in a study of blood T cell repertoires in COVID-19 (dated by TCRdb to the early 2020s). Library method: the immunoSEQ multiplex PCR assay. Drawn from immuneACCESS, this table holds only the in-frame rearrangements with V and J called that TCRdb kept. Clones are partly lost; checked studies trace under half to an unresolved V gene and leave the rest unexplained. This sample lists 140,000 to 150,000 clones; about 90% were detected once. 30% to 45% of the sample is taken by the ten largest. The source material was peripheral blood. These receptors were obtained from a man aged 50 to 60 who had recovered from COVID-19.

This rearrangement joins TRBV5-6 to TRBJ2-5, with 10 bases matching TRBD1. V lost 3 bases and J lost 6; bases outside the gene matches: 14. The length of the CDR3 is 17 residues. CDR1 is SGHDT, CDR2 YYEEEE, per germline. The DNA of the CDR3 is TGTGCCAGCAGCTCCTTAACCGGGACAGGGGTTCGAAAGACCCAGTACTTC. Protein product: CASSSLTGTGVRKTQYF.

The V call is TRBV7-9, the J call TRBJ2-3; weak D call: TRBD2 (5 bases). Germline V gene sequence: CDR1 SEHNR, CDR2 FQNEAQ (reference sequence). V lost 6 bases, J lost 0 bases, and 10 bases lay in between. This CDR3 has 14 amino acids. The CDR3 loop is CASSPSFSTDTQYF. The DNA for the CDR3 is TGTGCCAGCAGTCCTAGCTTTAGCACAGATACGCAGTATTTT.

V and J are TRBV5-1 and TRBJ2-5; 9 bases fit TRBD2. This CDR3 has 17 residues. The trim removed 5 bases at V and 6 bases at J, leaving 17 bases unmatched. Germline-derived CDR1 and CDR2 are SGHRS and YFSETQ. The CDR3 nucleotides are TGCGCCAGCAGTTTAAATCTGCAGCGGGGGGCTTTGAAGACCCAGTACTTC. Its translation: CASSLNLQRGALKTQYF.

The V gene is TRBV19, the J gene TRBJ1-5; TRBD1 matches 8 bases. The CDR3 has 16 amino acids. Germline assignment: CDR1 LNHDA and CDR2 SQIVND (reference sequence). V trimming: 0 bases; J trimming: 4 bases; junction bases outside the gene matches: 5. This CDR3 is CASSIDRQGANQPQHF. The CDR3 DNA is TGTGCCAGTAGTATAGACCGGCAGGGGGCGAATCAGCCCCAGCATTTT. Supplemented by reference TRBV19 and TRBJ1-5, the full variable domain reads DGGITQSPKYLFRKEGQNVTLSCEQNLNHDAMYWYRQDPGQGLRLIYYSQIVNDFQKGDIAEGYSVSREKKESFPLTVTSAQKNPTAFYLCASSIDRQGANQPQHFGDGTRLSIL.

The rearrangement uses TRBV3-1 (or the pseudogene TRBV3-2) and TRBJ1-2; TRBD1 aligns across 11 bases. J gave up 5 bases and V 0 bases, and 5 bases lay outside the gene matches. Germline V gene lookup returns CDR1 LGHDT and CDR2 YNNKEL (reference sequence). CDR3 length: 16 amino acids. The DNA of the CDR3 is TGTGCCAGCAGCCAAGAACCGGGACAGGGGGTGTATGGCTACACCTTC. Translating gives CASSQEPGQGVYGYTF.

J is TRBJ2-7 and V is TRBV24-1; a possible D gene is TRBD1 (5 bases). This CDR3 has 12 residues. The germline V gene encodes CDR1 KGHDR and CDR2 SFDVKD. The V and J ends lost 12 bases and 2 bases respectively, with 13 bases between them. The CDR3 protein is CAPMGLTYEQYF. CDR3 nucleotides: TGTGCCCCAATGGGGCTCACCTACGAGCAGTACTTC.

The chain is built from TRBV11-2 and TRBJ1-1; TRBD1 aligns across 8 bases. Germline assignment: CDR1 SGHAT and CDR2 FQNNGV. The CDR3 runs 16 residues. V shed 1 base and J 5 bases; nucleotides not matched to a gene: 9. CDR3 region: CASSLAARQGATEAFF. For the CDR3, the DNA is TGTGCCAGCAGCTTAGCTGCCAGGCAGGGGGCAACTGAAGCTTTCTTT.

The chain employs TRBV19 and TRBJ2-1, with D perhaps TRBD2 (6 bases). CDR3 size: 18 residues. Germline V gene data show CDR1 as LNHDA and CDR2 as SQIVND (reference sequence). V was cut by 4 bases and J by 0 bases, with 19 bases left in between. The CDR3 reads CASSTGPGGKSSYNEQFF. CDR3 nucleotide sequence: TGTGCCAGTAGTACCGGACCCGGGGGAAAGAGCTCCTACAATGAGCAGTTCTTC.

A few counts support this clone. The chain links TRBV7-9 to TRBJ2-7; D might be TRBD2 (5 bases). Trimming took 4 bases from V and 3 from J, leaving 13 bases between them. Germline lookup yields CDR1 SEHNR and CDR2 FQNEAQ (reference sequence). The CDR3 length is 14 residues. In nucleotides, the CDR3 is TGTGCCAGCAGCTCGAGCGGAACCCACTACGAGCAGTACTTC. Protein product: CASSSSGTHYEQYF.

The gene calls are TRBV6-1 and TRBJ1-3; no firm D call. The germline gives CDR1 MNHNS, CDR2 SASEGT. The CDR3 has 15 amino acids. V shed 1 base and J shed 2 bases, with 9 bases lying between them. The CDR3 bases are TGTGCCAGCAGTGAAGGAGGTGATCCTGGAAACACCATATATTTT. It translates to CASSEGGDPGNTIYF.

The chain carries TRBV12-3 or TRBV12-4 and TRBJ2-4, with D hard to call. V was shortened by 8 bases and J by 3 bases, with 5 bases between the two germline ends. This CDR3 comprises 11 residues. This chain's CDR3 is CASGLKNIQYF. CDR3 DNA sequence: TGTGCCAGCGGGCTCAAAAACATTCAGTACTTC.

The gene calls are TRBV3-1 (or the pseudogene TRBV3-2) and TRBJ1-4, with D uncertain. Per the germline V gene, CDR1 is LGHDT and CDR2 is YNNKEL (reference sequence). The germline V and J ends were trimmed by 0 bases and 10 bases, with 9 bases remaining between them. The CDR3 spans 13 residues. CDR3 loop: CASSQDRLGKLFF. CDR3 DNA: TGTGCCAGCAGCCAAGACCGACTCGGAAAACTGTTTTTT.

The chain has TRBV11-3 and TRBJ2-7, with D perhaps TRBD1 (5 bases). CDR3 length equals 14 residues. The V end was cut by 3 bases, the J end by 0 bases, with 9 bases between. Germline CDR1 SGHNT, CDR2 YENEEA. The CDR3 bases are TGTGCCAGCAGCTTTCAGGGAAACTCCTACGAGCAGTACTTC. It yields the protein CASSFQGNSYEQYF.

The chain carries TRBV7-2 and TRBJ2-5; 7 nucleotides agree with TRBD1. V trimming: 6 bases; J trimming: 3 bases; junction bases outside the gene matches: 19. From germline, CDR1 is SGHTA and CDR2 FQGNSA. The CDR3 has 18 residues. The CDR3 DNA reads TGTGCCAGCAGGAATAGACAGGGACCCATCCGAGATAAAGAGACCCAGTACTTC. This sequence encodes CASRNRQGPIRDKETQYF.

V is TRBV6-6 and J is TRBJ1-2; 7 positions agree with TRBD1. The CDR3 length is 13 residues. V lost 6 bases to trimming and J lost 5 bases; unmatched junction nucleotides: 6. Germline V gene data show CDR1 as MNHNY and CDR2 as SVGAGI (reference sequence). The CDR3: CASSQGTAYGYTF. CDR3 in DNA: TGTGCCAGCAGCCAAGGGACAGCGTATGGCTACACCTTC.

V gene TRBV24-1 combines with J gene TRBJ2-2; perhaps TRBD1 as D (7 bases). The V and J ends lost 3 bases and 7 bases respectively, with 17 bases between them. The germline gives CDR1 KGHDR, CDR2 SFDVKD. CDR3 length: 16 amino acids. CDR3 in amino acids: CATSDSATGRIGELFF. CDR3 in DNA: TGTGCCACCAGTGATAGCGCGACAGGGAGGATCGGGGAGCTGTTTTTT.

The chain employs TRBV18 and TRBJ1-1, with no clear D. The germline gives CDR1 KGHSH, CDR2 LQKENI. The V gene lost 6 bases and the J gene lost 0 bases, with 8 bases spanning the gap. CDR3 length equals 13 residues. As DNA, the CDR3 is TGTGCCAGCTCGGAGACTTTGAACACTGAAGCTTTCTTT. Translated, it gives CASSETLNTEAFF.

V is TRBV7-9 and J is TRBJ1-6, with 9 positions matching TRBD1. V shed 5 bases and J 8 bases; nucleotides not matched to a gene: 7. The CDR3 spans 15 residues. The germline V gene encodes CDR1 SEHNR and CDR2 FQNEAQ (reference sequence). For the CDR3, the DNA is TGTGCCAGCAGCCAGGGACAGGGTTCAGATTCACCCCTCCACTTT. Protein sequence: CASSQGQGSDSPLHF.

V and J are TRBV12-3 or TRBV12-4 and TRBJ1-2; no reliable D call. Trimming took off 3 bases at V and 5 bases at J, with 7 bases between the two ends. CDR3 length: 12 amino acids. The CDR3, as DNA: TGTGCCAGCAGTTTCGGTGTTTATGGCTACACCTTC. As protein: CASSFGVYGYTF.

V usage is TRBV5-1 and J usage is TRBJ2-3, with 7 bases that match TRBD2. Germline loops: CDR1 SGHRS, CDR2 YFSETQ. V lost 0 bases, J lost 3 bases, and 7 bases stayed unmatched. This CDR3 contains 16 residues. The CDR3 sequence is CASSLGLAVRTDTQYF. The CDR3 DNA reads as TGCGCCAGCAGCTTGGGGCTAGCGGTTCGGACAGATACGCAGTATTTT.

V and J are TRBV4-3 and TRBJ1-2, with D perhaps TRBD1 (5 bases). CDR1 LGHNA and CDR2 YSLEER come from the germline V gene. Trimming pared 0 bases from V and 7 bases from J, leaving 12 bases between. This CDR3 comprises 14 residues. As DNA, the CDR3 is TGCGCCAGCAGCCAAGATTTTCAGGGCGGTGGCTACACCTTC. This sequence encodes CASSQDFQGGGYTF.

V usage is TRBV7-2 and J usage is TRBJ1-1; D gene uncertain. Germline-derived CDR1 and CDR2 are SGHTA and FQGNSA. The length of the CDR3 is 14 residues. Trimming removed 0 bases from V and 4 bases from J, with 9 bases in between. The CDR3 spells CASSLAASGTEAFF. CDR3 in DNA: TGTGCCAGCAGCTTAGCCGCTAGTGGCACTGAAGCTTTCTTT.

The chain combines TRBV4-3 with TRBJ2-2; TRBD2 agrees at 8 bases. V lost 4 bases, J lost 6 bases, and 7 bases stayed unmatched. There are 15 residues in the CDR3. CDR1 LGHNA and CDR2 YSLEER come from the germline V gene. CDR3 sequence: CASSPGTGRAGELFF. The CDR3 DNA reads as TGCGCCAGCAGCCCCGGGACCGGGAGGGCCGGGGAGCTGTTTTTT.

The rearrangement joins TRBV5-5 to TRBJ1-5, with D possibly TRBD1 on 6 matching bases. The CDR3 has 18 amino acids. V lost 0 bases and J lost 2, with 18 bases in between. Per the germline V gene, CDR1 is SGHKS and CDR2 is YYEKEE (reference sequence). The CDR3 bases are TGTGCCAGCAGCTTGGGGCTAGGAGCGGGGGCAGGCAATCAGCCCCAGCATTTT. This encodes CASSLGLGAGAGNQPQHF.

V is TRBV27 and J is TRBJ2-7; TRBD1 matches at 7 bases. CDR1 and CDR2 from the germline V gene are MNHEY and SMNVEV (reference sequence). With 5 bases clipped from V and 3 bases from J, the junction kept 10 bases outside the gene matches. The CDR3 covers 15 residues. The CDR3 region is CASSTPGQVRYEQYF. CDR3 in DNA: TGTGCCAGCAGTACCCCCGGACAGGTCCGCTACGAGCAGTACTTC.

This clone has just one count. The rearrangement uses TRBV27 and TRBJ1-6; the match to TRBD1 covers 8 bases. The germline V gene has CDR1 MNHEY and CDR2 SMNVEV (reference sequence). The CDR3 covers 15 residues. V lost 5 bases, J lost 11 bases, and 11 bases stayed unmatched. The CDR3: CASSIQGDAGAPLHF. Written as DNA, the CDR3 is TGTGCCAGCAGTATACAGGGGGACGCTGGTGCACCCCTCCACTTT.

The chain is built from TRBV4-2 and TRBJ1-4, with a tentative D call TRBD1 (6 bases). This CDR3 has 17 residues. V lost 4 bases, J lost 3 bases, and 18 bases lay in between. CDR1 is LGHNA and CDR2 is YNFKEQ in the germline V gene. For the CDR3, the DNA is TGTGCCAGCAGCCTTACAGGGAGGGCCGGCGCTAATGAAAAACTGTTTTTT. It is translated as CASSLTGRAGANEKLFF.

The rearrangement uses TRBV4-2 and TRBJ1-4, with 7 positions matching TRBD1. The CDR3 totals 15 residues. Unmatched junction bases numbered 4, after V lost 1 base and J lost 5 bases. Germline V gene data show CDR1 as LGHNA and CDR2 as YNFKEQ. The CDR3 nucleotides are TGTGCCAGCAGCCAAGGACAGGGTCAAAATGAAAAACTGTTTTTT. Translating it yields CASSQGQGQNEKLFF.

V is TRBV2 and J is TRBJ1-3; D possibly corresponds to TRBD1 (5 bases). There are 13 residues in the CDR3. Germline CDR1 SNHLY, CDR2 FYNNEI. V dropped 4 bases and J dropped 3 bases, with 7 bases sitting between them. The DNA for the CDR3 is TGTGCCAGCAGTGCAGGGTTTGGAAACACCATATATTTT. Protein: CASSAGFGNTIYF.

The chain is built from TRBV4-3 and TRBJ1-6; D is unclear. In germline, CDR1 is LGHNA, CDR2 YSLEER. Trimming cost V 0 bases and J 3 bases, with 9 bases left between them. The CDR3 contains 16 residues. Here the CDR3 reads CASSQDGSDYNSPLHF. The CDR3 region has the DNA TGCGCCAGCAGCCAAGACGGGTCCGACTATAATTCACCCCTCCACTTT.